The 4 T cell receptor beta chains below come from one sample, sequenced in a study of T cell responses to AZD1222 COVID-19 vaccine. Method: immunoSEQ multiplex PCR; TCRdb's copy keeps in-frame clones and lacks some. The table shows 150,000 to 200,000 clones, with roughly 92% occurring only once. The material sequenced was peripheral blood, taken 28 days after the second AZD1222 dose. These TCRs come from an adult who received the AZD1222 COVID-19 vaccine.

The CDR3 is CASSLGLAGPYNEQFF. In nucleotides, the CDR3 is TGTGCCAGCAGCTTGGGACTAGCGGGCCCCTACAATGAGCAGTTCTTC. The chain couples TRBV5-6 to TRBJ2-1; 10 positions agree with TRBD2. Per germline, CDR1 SGHDT and CDR2 YYEEEE. The CDR3 contains 16 residues. J gave up 2 bases and V 0 bases, and 2 bases lay outside the gene matches.

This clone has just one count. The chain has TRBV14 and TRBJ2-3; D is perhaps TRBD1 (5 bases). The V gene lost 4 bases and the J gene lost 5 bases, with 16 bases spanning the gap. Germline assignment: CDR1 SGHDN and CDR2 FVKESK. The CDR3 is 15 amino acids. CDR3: CASSPRAGQGDTQYF. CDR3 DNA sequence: TGTGCCAGCAGCCCTCGCGCAGGGCAAGGAGATACGCAGTATTTT.

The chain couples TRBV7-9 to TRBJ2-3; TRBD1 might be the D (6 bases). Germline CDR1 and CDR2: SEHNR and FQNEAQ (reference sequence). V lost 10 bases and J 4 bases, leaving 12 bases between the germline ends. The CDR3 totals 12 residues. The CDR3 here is CAIGQSPDTQYF. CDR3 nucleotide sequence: TGTGCCATTGGACAGAGTCCAGATACGCAGTATTTT. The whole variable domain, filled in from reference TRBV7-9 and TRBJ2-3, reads DTGVSQNPRHKITKRGQNVTFRCDPISEHNRLYWYRQTLGQGPEFLTYFQNEAQLEKSRLLSDRFSAERPKGSFSTLEIQRTEQGDSAMYLCAIGQSPDTQYFGPGTRLTVL.

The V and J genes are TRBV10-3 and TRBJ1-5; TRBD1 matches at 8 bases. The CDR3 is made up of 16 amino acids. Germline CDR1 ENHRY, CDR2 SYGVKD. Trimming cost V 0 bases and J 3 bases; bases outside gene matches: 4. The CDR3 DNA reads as TGTGCCATCAGTGAGTCCCCGGGACAGGTCAATCAGCCCCAGCATTTT. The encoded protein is CAISESPGQVNQPQHF.